The text below deals with one TCR beta chain. The antigen it binds to is not known. No base quality values were provided; no much bigger clone lies one nucleotide off. This sample was included in a study of CD8+CD57+ T cells in acquired aplastic anemia (dated by TCRdb to between 2018 and 2020). Background on the whole study: On average, sorted CD4+ and CD8+ cells yielded about 3 ug of extracted DNA, with a range of roughly 0.18 to 30 ug. A CD8+CD57+ expansion meant a frequency higher than the mean frequency seen in healthy subjects. Overall study outcomes, separate from this receptor: Patients and healthy controls showed no significant difference in CD8+ Simpson's diversity (P=0.060). Over 25 CD8+ CDR3 sequences were found in both patients and controls but appeared to be highly expressed in patients and within the immunodominant clones of the patients.

TCR beta VDJ combination and CDR3 sequence profiling used genomic DNA as the template. An Illumina HiSeq 2000 was used for TCR repertoire sequencing. Per the original workflow: TRBV/TRBJ rearrangement plots, CDR3 size and DJ length profiles, and Simpson's diversity index were used to evaluate the repertoires. The immunodominant clone was defined as the most abundant DNA sequence in deep sequencing data. CDR3 amino acid sequences were screened for sharing across subjects and compared with published repertoires and the VDJdb database. TCRdb reran the public reads through fastp at Q25 and MiXCR, keeping productive beta chains. Every CDR3 protein is listed once, alongside the most common genes and DNA of its rows. The authors' filters were not applied to this entry. The sample table holds around 180,000 distinct CDR3 sequences, of which 48% were seen once. The ten top clones hold about 1.8% of the sample.

The germline V gene sets CDR1 to SQVTM and CDR2 to ANQGSEA. Relative to germline, V is missing 7 bases and J is missing 12 bases, with 13 bases of the junction outside any gene match. The CDR3, from cysteine to phenylalanine, totals 12 residues. The sequence is cut down to CDR3 DNA, 36 bases in frame from base 1. Expansion of CD8+CD57+ cells had been shown by flow cytometry in the patients chosen for sequencing. All patients had severe acquired aplastic anemia diagnosed by International Study of Aplastic Anemia and Agranulocytosis and Camitta criteria. No therapy had been received by the patients at the time of blood sampling. TCR repertoires of sorted CD4+ and CD8+ blood T cells from severe aplastic anemia patients and healthy subjects were deep-sequenced in the study. In the USA, patient enrollment took place under clinicaltrials.gov protocols 00001620, 01623167, 00001397, 00071045, 00081523 and 00961064. Ficoll-Paque density gradient centrifugation was used to isolate peripheral blood mononuclear cells. Before DNA extraction, CD4+ and CD8+ T cells were sorted with FACS or magnetic beads.

The clonotype comes from a human donor with aplastic anemia. The rearrangement joined TRBV29-1 to TRBJ1-1; 8 bases in the middle match TRBD1. Sequencing was carried out using sorted CD4+, CD8+, or CD8+CD57+ T cells (not recorded which) from PBMCs. The CDR3 region reads CSAWDRSIVTFF. Read as DNA, the sequence is TGCAGCGCCTGGGACAGGTCTATCGTAACTTTCTTT.